This TCR beta chain was recovered during a study of control samples from healthy donors and cancer patients. Clones were sequenced by immunoSEQ multiplex PCR, and TCRdb holds only the in-frame ones, with some missing. This sample has 90,000 to 150,000 clones, with roughly 90% found just once. The source is a middle-aged man in good health. Sequencing was performed on blood.

This CDR3 reads CASSPRGVNSPLHF. As DNA, the CDR3 is TGTGCCAGCAGCCCGAGAGGGGTTAATTCACCCCTCCACTTT. The chain is built from TRBV7-9 and TRBJ1-6; D perhaps matches TRBD1 (5 bases). CDR1 is SEHNR and CDR2 is FQNEAQ in the germline V gene (reference sequence). CDR3 length: 14 amino acids. Trimming removed 5 bases from V and 6 bases from J, with 11 bases in between.